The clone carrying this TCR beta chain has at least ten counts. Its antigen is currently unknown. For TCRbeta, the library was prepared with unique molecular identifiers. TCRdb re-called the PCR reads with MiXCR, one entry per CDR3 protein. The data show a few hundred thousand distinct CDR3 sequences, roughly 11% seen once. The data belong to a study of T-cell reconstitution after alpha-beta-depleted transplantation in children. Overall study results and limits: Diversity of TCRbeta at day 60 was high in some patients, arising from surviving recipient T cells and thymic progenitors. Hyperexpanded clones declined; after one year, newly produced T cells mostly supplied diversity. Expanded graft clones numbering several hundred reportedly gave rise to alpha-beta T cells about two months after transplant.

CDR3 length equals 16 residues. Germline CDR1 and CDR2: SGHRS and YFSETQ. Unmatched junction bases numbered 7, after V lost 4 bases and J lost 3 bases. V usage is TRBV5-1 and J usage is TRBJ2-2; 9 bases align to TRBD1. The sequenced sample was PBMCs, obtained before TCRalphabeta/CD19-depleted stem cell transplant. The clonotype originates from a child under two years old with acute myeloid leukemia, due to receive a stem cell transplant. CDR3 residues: CASSKTTGGYTGELFF. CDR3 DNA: TGCGCCAGCAGCAAAACGACAGGGGGGTACACCGGGGAGCTGTTTTTT.